The clone carrying this T cell receptor beta chain was seen ten or more times. Its specificity is unknown. The sample is drawn from a study of CD8 T cells in ankylosing spondylitis. Study-wide results and caveats: Matched ankylosing spondylitis synovial fluid reportedly contained a significantly enriched population of disease-linked clones.

MiXCR, applied by TCRdb to the 5' RACE reads, yields one record per CDR3 protein. The sample carries around 150,000 distinct CDR3 sequences, around 7.9% recorded once. Germline V gene lookup returns CDR1 SGHRS and CDR2 YFSETQ. V shed 4 bases and J shed 2 bases, with 13 bases lying between them. The CDR3 spans 14 residues. The receptor's source is a female donor with ankylosing spondylitis or in good health (not recorded which). Sample: blood, either unsorted or a sorted T cell fraction (not recorded which). This chain uses TRBV5-1 with TRBJ2-7; possible D gene TRBD2, 6 bases. CDR3 DNA: TGCGCCAGCAGCCCCATCGGGAGTGCCTACGAGCAGTACTTC. The encoded protein is CASSPIGSAYEQYF. Filled out from reference TRBV5-1 and TRBJ2-7, the complete variable domain reads KAGVTQTPRYLIKTRGQQVTLSCSPISGHRSVSWYQQTPGQGLQFLFEYFSETQRNKGNFPGRFSGRQFSNSRSEMNVSTLELGDSALYLCASSPIGSAYEQYFGPGTRLTVT.